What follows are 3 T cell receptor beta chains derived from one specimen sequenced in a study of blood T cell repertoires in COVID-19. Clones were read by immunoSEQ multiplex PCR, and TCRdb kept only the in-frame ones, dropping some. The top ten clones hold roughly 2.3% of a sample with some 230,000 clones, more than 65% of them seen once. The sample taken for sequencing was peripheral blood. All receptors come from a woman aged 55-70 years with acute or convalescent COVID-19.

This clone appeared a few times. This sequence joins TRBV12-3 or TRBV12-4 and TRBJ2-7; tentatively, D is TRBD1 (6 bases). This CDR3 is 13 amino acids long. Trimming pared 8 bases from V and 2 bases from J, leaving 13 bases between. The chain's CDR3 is CASGWTVAYEQYF. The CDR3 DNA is TGTGCCAGCGGCTGGACAGTAGCCTACGAGCAGTACTTC.

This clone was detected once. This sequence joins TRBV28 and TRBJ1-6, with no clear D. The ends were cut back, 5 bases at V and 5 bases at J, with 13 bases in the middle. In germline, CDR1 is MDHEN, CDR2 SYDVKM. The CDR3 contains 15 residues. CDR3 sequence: CASSRLSPNNSPLHF. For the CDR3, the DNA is TGTGCCAGCAGTCGTTTGAGCCCGAATAATTCACCCCTCCACTTT.

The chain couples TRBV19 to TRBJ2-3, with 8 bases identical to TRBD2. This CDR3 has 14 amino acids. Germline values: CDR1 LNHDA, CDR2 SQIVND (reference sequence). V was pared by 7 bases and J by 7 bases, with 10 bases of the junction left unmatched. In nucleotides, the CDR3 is TGTGCCAGTACCACGGGGGGGATTGGTAATACGCAGTATTTT. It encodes CASTTGGIGNTQYF.